This entry is about one TCR beta chain. Its antigen is undetermined. The table came from immunoSEQ multiplex PCR; TCRdb's copy has only in-frame clones and leaves some out. The sample comprises more than 1,400 clones, around 43% of which are singletons, and 25% to 30% rests with the top ten. The sample originates from a study of Tregs in tolerant kidney transplant recipients. Study-level information: Sorting after B cell culture yielded CD25+CD127- and 4-1BB+CD40L- CD4+ cells. A roughly three-day belatacept mixed lymphocyte reaction, sometimes plus 5-day graft donor restimulation, preceded CD4+CD25+CD127- sorting. Recipient cells were told from donor cells by antibody staining.

The V gene's germline CDR1 is LGHNT and CDR2 FRNRAP. The CDR3 runs to 14 residues. The V segment lost 2 bases and the J segment 4 bases; nucleotides outside the gene matches: 0. Material for sequencing was Tregs from blood grown in culture. This clonotype originated in a human donor in good health. The chain uses TRBV12-5 and TRBJ2-3, with 10 bases identical to TRBD2. In nucleotides, the CDR3 is TGTGCTAGTGGTTTGAGCGGGGGGGCAGATACGCAGTATTTT. Translating it yields CASGLSGGADTQYF.